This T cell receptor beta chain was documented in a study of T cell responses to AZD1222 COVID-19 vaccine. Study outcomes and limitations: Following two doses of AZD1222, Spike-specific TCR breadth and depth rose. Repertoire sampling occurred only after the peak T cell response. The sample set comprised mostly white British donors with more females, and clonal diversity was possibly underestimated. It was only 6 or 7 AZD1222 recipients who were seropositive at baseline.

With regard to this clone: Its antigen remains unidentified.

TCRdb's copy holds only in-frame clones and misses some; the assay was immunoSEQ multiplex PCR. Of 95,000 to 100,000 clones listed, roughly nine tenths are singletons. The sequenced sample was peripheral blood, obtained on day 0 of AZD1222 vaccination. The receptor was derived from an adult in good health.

The CDR3 loop is CASRTEGQTRGNTIYF. In DNA form, the CDR3 reads TGTGCCAGTAGGACGGAGGGACAAACCCGGGGAAACACCATATATTTT. This chain joins TRBV19 and TRBJ1-3; a weak D match, TRBD1 (6 bases). Germline assignment: CDR1 LNHDA and CDR2 SQIVND (reference sequence). V lost 6 bases to trimming and J lost 4 bases, with 19 bases between them. This CDR3 is 16 amino acids long.